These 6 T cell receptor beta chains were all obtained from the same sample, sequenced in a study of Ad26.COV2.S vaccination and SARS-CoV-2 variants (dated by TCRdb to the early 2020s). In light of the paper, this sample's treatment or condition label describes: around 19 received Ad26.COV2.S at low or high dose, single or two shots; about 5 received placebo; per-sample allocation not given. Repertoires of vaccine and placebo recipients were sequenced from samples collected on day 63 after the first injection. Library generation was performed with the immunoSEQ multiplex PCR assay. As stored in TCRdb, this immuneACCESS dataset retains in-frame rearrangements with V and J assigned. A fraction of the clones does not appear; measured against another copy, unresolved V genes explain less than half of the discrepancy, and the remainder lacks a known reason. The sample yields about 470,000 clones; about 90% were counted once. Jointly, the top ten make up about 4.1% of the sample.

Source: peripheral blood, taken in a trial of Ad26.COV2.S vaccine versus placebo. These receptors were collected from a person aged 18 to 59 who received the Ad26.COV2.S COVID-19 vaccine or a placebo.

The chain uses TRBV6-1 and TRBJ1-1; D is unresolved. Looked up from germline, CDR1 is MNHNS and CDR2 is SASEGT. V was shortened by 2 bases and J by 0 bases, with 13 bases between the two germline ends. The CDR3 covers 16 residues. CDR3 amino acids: CASSEMAWEMNTEAFF. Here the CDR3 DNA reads TGTGCCAGCAGTGAAATGGCGTGGGAGATGAACACTGAAGCTTTCTTT.

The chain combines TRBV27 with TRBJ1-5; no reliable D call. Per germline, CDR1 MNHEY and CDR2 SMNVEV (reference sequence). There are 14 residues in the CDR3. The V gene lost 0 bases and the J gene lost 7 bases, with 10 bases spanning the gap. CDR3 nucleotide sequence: TGTGCCAGCAGTTTATCTGCATACGGCCAGCCCCAGCATTTT. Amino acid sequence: CASSLSAYGQPQHF.

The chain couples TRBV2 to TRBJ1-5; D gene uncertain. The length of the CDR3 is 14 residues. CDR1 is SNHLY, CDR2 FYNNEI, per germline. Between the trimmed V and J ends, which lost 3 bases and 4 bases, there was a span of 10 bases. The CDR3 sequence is CASSEGVLNQPQHF. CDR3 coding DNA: TGTGCCAGCAGTGAGGGAGTTCTTAATCAGCCCCAGCATTTT. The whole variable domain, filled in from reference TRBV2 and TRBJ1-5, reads EPEVTQTPSHQVTQMGQEVILRCVPISNHLYFYWYRQILGQKVEFLVSFYNNEISEKSEIFDDQFSVERPDGSNFTLKIRSTKLEDSAMYFCASSEGVLNQPQHFGDGTRLSIL.

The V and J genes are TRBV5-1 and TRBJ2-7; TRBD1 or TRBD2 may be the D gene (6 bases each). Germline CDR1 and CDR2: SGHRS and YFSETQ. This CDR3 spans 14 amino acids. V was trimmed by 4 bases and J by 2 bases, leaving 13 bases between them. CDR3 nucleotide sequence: TGCGCCAGCAGCACCAGGGGAGGACCCTACGAGCAGTACTTC. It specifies CASSTRGGPYEQYF.

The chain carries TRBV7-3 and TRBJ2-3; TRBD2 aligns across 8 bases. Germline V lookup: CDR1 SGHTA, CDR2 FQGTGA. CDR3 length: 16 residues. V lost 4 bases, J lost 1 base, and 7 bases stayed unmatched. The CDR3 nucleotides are TGTGCCAGCAGCTCCTCAAGCGGGAGTGGCACAGATACGCAGTATTTT. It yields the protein CASSSSSGSGTDTQYF.

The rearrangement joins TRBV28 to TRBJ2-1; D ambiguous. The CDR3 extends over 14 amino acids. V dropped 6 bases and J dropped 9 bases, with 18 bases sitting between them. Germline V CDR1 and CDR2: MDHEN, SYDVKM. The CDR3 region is CASSPPASYGEQFF. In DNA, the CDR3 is TGTGCCAGCAGCCCCCCCGCCTCTTATGGTGAGCAGTTCTTC.